The clone carrying this T cell receptor (beta chain) was seen a handful of times. Its antigen is not identified. Generated by immunoSEQ multiplex PCR, the TCRdb table keeps only in-frame clones and is missing some. Found here are about 2,800 clones, approximately 21% of them singletons; the top ten hold 20% to 30%. CDR3 length equals 14 residues. V gave up 5 bases and J gave up 4 bases; unmatched junction bases: 5. Germline-derived CDR1 and CDR2 are SGHNT and YENEEA. The source of the sample is a study of T cells in localized non-small cell lung cancer. Study results and limitations: Uninvolved adjacent lung had the highest recorded T cell clonality, with tumor below it. The appearance of a median roughly 53 of the top 100 tumor clones was seen in adjacent lung. Longer survival (overall) was linked to higher T cell density in blood.

The chain is built from TRBV11-3 and TRBJ1-3; 7 positions agree with TRBD1. The specimen comprised lung tumor tissue, sampled before any cancer treatment. The sequence derives from a male donor at least 60 years old with stage II squamous cell lung carcinoma. The CDR3 spells CASSMTGTGNTIYF. Here the CDR3 DNA reads TGTGCCAGCAGCATGACAGGGACAGGAAACACCATATATTTT.